The entry below describes one T cell receptor beta chain. Germline loops: CDR1 SGDLS, CDR2 YYNGEE. V was clipped by 0 bases and J by 5 bases, with 14 bases between them. This CDR3 has 15 amino acids. How the authors handled the data: Reference gene primer amplification gave estimated nucleated cell counts. Only in-frame clones appear in the TCRdb table, and some are missing; sequencing was by immunoSEQ multiplex PCR. That table furnishes V, J and clone size, whereas the DNA furnished D and trimming. The sample shows around 150,000 clones, roughly 80% of them seen only once. The data derive from a study of blood T cell repertoires in COVID-19. About the study: Samples representing acute and convalescent COVID-19 were sourced from the United States, Italy and Spain. PBMCs, B-cell-depleted T cells, or T cells provided the cDNA or gDNA that made up the material.

The sequencing sample was made of peripheral blood. The sequence derives from a man aged 55 to 69 with acute or convalescent COVID-19. V gene TRBV9 combines with J gene TRBJ1-1; tentative D call: TRBD1 (5 bases). The CDR3 region is CASSVEAGRGTEAFF. For the CDR3, the DNA is TGTGCCAGCAGCGTAGAGGCAGGCCGGGGGACTGAAGCTTTCTTT.